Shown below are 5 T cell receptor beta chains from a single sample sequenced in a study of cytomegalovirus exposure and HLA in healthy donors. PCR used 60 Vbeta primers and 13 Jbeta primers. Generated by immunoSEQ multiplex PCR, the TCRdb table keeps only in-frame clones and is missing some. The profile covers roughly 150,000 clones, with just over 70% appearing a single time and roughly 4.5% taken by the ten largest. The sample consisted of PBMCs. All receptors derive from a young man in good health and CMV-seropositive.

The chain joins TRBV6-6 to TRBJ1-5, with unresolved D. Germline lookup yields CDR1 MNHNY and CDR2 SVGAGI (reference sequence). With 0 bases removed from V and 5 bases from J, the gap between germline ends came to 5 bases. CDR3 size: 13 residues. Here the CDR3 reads CASSYSSDQPQHF. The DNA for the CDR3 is TGTGCCAGCAGTTACTCGAGCGATCAGCCCCAGCATTTT.

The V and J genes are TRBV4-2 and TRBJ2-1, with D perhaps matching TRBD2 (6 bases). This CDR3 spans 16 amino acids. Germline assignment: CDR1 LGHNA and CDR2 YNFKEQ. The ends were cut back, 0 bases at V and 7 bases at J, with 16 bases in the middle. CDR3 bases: TGTGCCAGCAGCCAAGATCTAGCGCGGCCTAGAAATGAGCAGTTCTTC. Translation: CASSQDLARPRNEQFF.

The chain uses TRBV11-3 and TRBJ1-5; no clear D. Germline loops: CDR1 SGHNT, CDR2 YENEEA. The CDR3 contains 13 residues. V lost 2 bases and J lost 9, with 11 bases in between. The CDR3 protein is CASSLNSFLPQHF. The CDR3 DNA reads TGTGCCAGCAGCTTAAACAGTTTCTTGCCCCAGCATTTT.

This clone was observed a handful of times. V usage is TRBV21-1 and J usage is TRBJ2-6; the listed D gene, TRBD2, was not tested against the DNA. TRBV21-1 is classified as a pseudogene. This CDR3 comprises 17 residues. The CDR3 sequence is CASSLTGGTGGANVLTF. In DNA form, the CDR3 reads TGTGCCAGCAGCCTAACGGGGGGGACTGGTGGGGCCAACGTCCTGACTTTC.

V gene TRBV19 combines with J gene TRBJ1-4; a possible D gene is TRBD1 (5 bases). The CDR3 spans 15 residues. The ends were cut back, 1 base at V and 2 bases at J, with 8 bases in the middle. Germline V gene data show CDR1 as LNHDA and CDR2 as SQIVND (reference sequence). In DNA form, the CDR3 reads TGTGCCAGTAGTATAGGGCAGGGTACTAATGAAAAACTGTTTTTT. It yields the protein CASSIGQGTNEKLFF.